Presented here are 21 T cell receptor beta chains from one specimen sequenced in a study of regulatory T cells in long-lasting Graves disease. The authors built TCR beta libraries using iRepertoire HTBI primers and Arm-PCR of CDR3 regions. TCRdb re-called the multiplex PCR reads through MiXCR, storing one row per CDR3 protein. The sample lists around 480,000 distinct CDR3 sequences, around 16% occurring once. Sample time point: newly diagnosed GD, antithyroid drugs for less than 3 months. Following extraction of RNA from PBMCs, that RNA was used to make the TCR library. The same data also went into a second study, on T cells in Graves' hyperthyroidism and ophthalmopathy.

The input for sequencing was peripheral blood mononuclear cells (PBMCs), taken at new diagnosis, from a patient treated with antithyroid drugs. All receptors come from a man in his forties or fifties with Graves disease.

This clonotype appeared many times. This chain joins TRBV20-1 and TRBJ2-2; no clear D. The CDR3 has 15 amino acids. Looked up from germline, CDR1 is DFQATT and CDR2 is SNEGSKA (reference sequence). Between the trimmed V and J ends, which lost 0 bases and 4 bases, there was a span of 12 bases. CDR3: CSARDLRDTTGELFF. The CDR3 region has the DNA TGCAGTGCTAGAGATTTACGCGACACCACCGGGGAGCTGTTTTTT.

The chain combines TRBV10-1 with TRBJ2-3, with D unclear. Germline V gene data show CDR1 as WNHNN and CDR2 as SYGVQD (reference sequence). CDR3 length: 14 residues. V dropped 5 bases and J dropped 2 bases, with 11 bases sitting between them. CDR3 sequence (DNA): TGCGCCAGCAGTCCCCTGGAAGACACAGATACGCAGTATTTT. Its protein is CASSPLEDTDTQYF.

Ten or more counts support this clonotype. The chain employs TRBV3-1 and TRBJ1-1, with a possible D match to TRBD1 (5 bases). Trimming pared 2 bases from V and 5 bases from J, leaving 9 bases between. Germline loops: CDR1 LGHDT, CDR2 YNNKEL (reference sequence). CDR3 size: 13 residues. In DNA, the CDR3 is TGTGCCAGCAGCCAACGGGGGGTGACTGAAGCTTTCTTT. This sequence encodes CASSQRGVTEAFF.

This clonotype was observed at least ten times. This chain connects TRBV20-1 to TRBJ2-3; a possible D gene is TRBD2 (5 bases). Trimming removed 2 bases at V and 0 bases at J, with 6 bases between. This CDR3 spans 13 amino acids. CDR1 and CDR2 (germline): DFQATT, SNEGSKA (reference sequence). CDR3 sequence reads: CSARRGSTDTQYF. The DNA for the CDR3 is TGCAGTGCTAGACGCGGGAGCACAGATACGCAGTATTTT.

This clonotype came up many times. The rearrangement links TRBV20-1 to TRBJ2-1; perhaps TRBD2 as D (6 bases). The germline V gene encodes CDR1 DFQATT and CDR2 SNEGSKA (reference sequence). V was shortened by 0 bases and J by 7 bases, with 7 bases between the two germline ends. This CDR3 is built from 12 residues. The CDR3 nucleotides read TGCAGTGCTAGAGATCTAGCGAATGAGCAGTTCTTC. It codes for CSARDLANEQFF.

This rearrangement joins TRBV3-1 to TRBJ2-1, with TRBD2 matching over 14 bases. V was pared by 5 bases and J by 9 bases, with 12 bases of the junction left unmatched. Germline V gives CDR1 LGHDT, CDR2 YNNKEL (reference sequence). The CDR3 is 17 residues long. The DNA of the CDR3 is TGTGCCAGCAGCGCCAGGACTAGCGGGAGGCGCGTGGGTGAGCAGTTCTTC. This codes for CASSARTSGRRVGEQFF.

This clonotype was detected many times. The chain recombines TRBV24-1 with TRBJ1-1, with a tentative D call TRBD1 (6 bases). Germline CDR1 KGHDR, CDR2 SFDVKD. CDR3 length: 14 amino acids. Trimming cost V 9 bases and J 6 bases, with 19 bases left between them. The CDR3 loop is CATAEGGPSAEAFF. In DNA form, the CDR3 reads TGTGCCACCGCTGAGGGGGGCCCTTCCGCTGAAGCTTTCTTT.

Turning to this clonotype: Since a far larger clone is one base different, this is likely a read error. The J gene is TRBJ2-5, the V gene TRBV6-1, with D tentatively TRBD1 or TRBD2 (7 bases each). The CDR3 loop spans 15 amino acids. CDR1 is MNHNS and CDR2 is SASEGT in the germline V gene. In DNA form, the CDR3 reads TGTGCCAGCAGCGCGCGGGGAGGGGGCCAAGAGGCCCAGTACTTC. Translated, it gives CASSARGGGQEAQYF.

This clonotype occurred once. Possible read error: a much larger clone is one base away. The chain couples TRBV20-1 to TRBJ2-5, with D possibly being TRBD1 (6 bases). The CDR3 totals 11 residues. Germline CDR1 reads DFQATT; CDR2 reads SNEGSKA (reference sequence). The CDR3 region is CSAQGGETRYF. CDR3 nucleotide sequence: TGCAGTGCTCAAGGGGGAGAGACCCGGTACTTC.

This clonotype was counted ten times or more. The V and J genes are TRBV20-1 and TRBJ2-7; D is undetermined. The V end lost 1 base, the J end lost 0 bases, and 10 bases lay between the germline ends. The CDR3 sequence is 14 residues long. CDR1 and CDR2 from the germline V gene are DFQATT and SNEGSKA (reference sequence). The CDR3 nucleotides are TGCAGTGCTAGAGGGCTGGGCAGCTCCTACGAGCAGTACTTC. Its translation: CSARGLGSSYEQYF.

This clonotype was detected many times. This rearrangement joins TRBV2 to TRBJ2-7, with D unresolved. With 6 bases removed from V and 2 bases from J, the gap between germline ends came to 8 bases. Germline V gene data show CDR1 as SNHLY and CDR2 as FYNNEI. The CDR3 totals 12 residues. CDR3 sequence reads: CASSLIAYEQYF. The CDR3 DNA follows: TGTGCCAGCAGCTTAATAGCCTACGAGCAGTACTTC.

In its sample, this clonotype was seen a few times. The chain recombines TRBV24-1 with TRBJ1-1; no definite D call. Trimming left V 12 bases short and J 1 base short, with 14 bases between. The germline CDR1 and CDR2 sequences are KGHDR and SFDVKD. The CDR3 covers 13 residues. The CDR3 protein is CASSATGNTEAFF. DNA for the CDR3: TGTGCCTCTAGTGCGACCGGGAACACTGAAGCTTTCTTT.

This clonotype was observed at least ten times. J is TRBJ1-2 and V is TRBV12-3 or TRBV12-4; D not resolved. Trimming removed 5 bases from V and 6 bases from J, with 16 bases in between. The CDR3 consists of 14 residues. The CDR3 loop reads CASSRMGGSDGYTF. CDR3 nucleotide sequence: TGTGCCAGCAGTCGGATGGGTGGTAGCGATGGCTACACCTTC.

In regard to this clonotype: A read error may account for a junction end that differs from germline. The genes are TRBV2 and TRBJ2-7, with D possibly TRBD2 on 5 matching bases. The CDR3 consists of 15 residues. Germline V gene lookup returns CDR1 SNHLY and CDR2 FYNNEI. CDR3 amino acids: CASSPRRGSSYEQYF. The CDR3 DNA follows: TGCGCCAGCAGCCCTAGACGAGGGAGTTCCTACGAGCAGTACTTC.

Note on this clonotype: A read error is possible here, since a much larger clone lies one base away. The chain couples TRBV20-1 to TRBJ2-1, with 7 bases that match TRBD1. The J call may be faulty, since TRBJ2-5 better matches the DNA end. Germline values: CDR1 DFQATT, CDR2 SNEGSKA (reference sequence). There are 12 residues in the CDR3. This CDR3 reads CGAIQGIETQYF. The CDR3, as DNA: TGCGGTGCGATACAGGGGATCGAGACCCAGTACTTC.

This clonotype was picked up a small number of times. This may come from a read error, since a much larger clone is one base off. The chain carries TRBV5-1 and TRBJ1-1, with a possible D match to TRBD1 (5 bases). CDR1 and CDR2 from the germline V gene are SGHRS and YFSETQ. This CDR3 has 13 amino acids. CDR3 coding DNA: TGCGCCAGCAGCGGGCTAGGGACCACTGAAGCTCTCTTT. Encoded protein: CASSGLGTTEALF.

A few counts support this clonotype. J is TRBJ2-7 and V is TRBV4-1, with TRBD2 as a possible D gene (6 bases). The CDR3 extends over 15 amino acids. Germline V CDR1 and CDR2: MGHRA, YSYEKL. Trimming removed 3 bases from V and 5 bases from J, with 17 bases in between. The CDR3 DNA follows: TGCGCCAGCAGCCATCTTGAAGGGAGGTCTAACGAGCAGTACTTC. Protein product: CASSHLEGRSNEQYF.

The chain uses TRBV24-1 and TRBJ2-7, with 10 bases lining up with TRBD1. The V gene's germline CDR1 is KGHDR and CDR2 SFDVKD. The J segment lost 3 bases and the V segment lost 4 bases, leaving 8 bases of the junction unmatched. CDR3 length: 16 amino acids. Here the CDR3 DNA reads TGTGCCACCAGTGACACACCCGGGACAGGGGTCTACGAGCAGTACTTC. This translates into CATSDTPGTGVYEQYF.

This clonotype was seen ten or more times. The chain combines TRBV2 with TRBJ2-1; 7 bases map to TRBD2. Germline CDR1 reads SNHLY; CDR2 reads FYNNEI. Trimming at V came to 4 bases and at J to 10 bases, leaving 7 bases not matched to a gene. The CDR3 runs to 13 residues. The CDR3 sequence: CASSGQRGGEQFF. The CDR3 nucleotides read TGTGCCAGCAGTGGGCAGCGGGGAGGCGAGCAGTTCTTC.

This clonotype was recorded at least ten times. DNA of the CDR3: TGTGCCATCAGTGAGTCTCTAGCGGGGGTCTACGAGCAGTACTTC. Its protein product is CAISESLAGVYEQYF. This rearrangement joins TRBV10-3 to TRBJ2-7; 10 nucleotides align to TRBD2. The CDR3 extends over 15 amino acids. CDR1 ENHRY and CDR2 SYGVKD come from the germline V gene. The J segment lost 3 bases and the V segment lost 0 bases, leaving 2 bases of the junction unmatched.

The chain joins TRBV6-9 to TRBJ2-7; D unresolved. This CDR3 is built from 12 residues. Trimming stripped 3 bases from V and 3 bases from J, with 6 bases between. The germline V gene encodes CDR1 MNHGY and CDR2 SVAAGI. CDR3 in DNA: TGTGCCAGCAGTTACGAGGACTACGAGCAGTACTTC. Amino acids: CASSYEDYEQYF.